This entry features one T cell receptor (beta chain) sequence. This record belongs to a study of Graves' ophthalmopathy and Graves' hyperthyroidism. The authors amplified TCR beta CDR3 regions, and they did so from RNA transcripts for repertoire sequencing. Second-round multiplex PCR followed a first-round RT-PCR using HTBI primers. TCRdb re-called the multiplex PCR reads with MiXCR, one entry per CDR3 protein. The table lists some 39,000 distinct CDR3 sequences, approximately 53% of them singletons. The CDR3 loop spans 18 amino acids. CDR1 is SGHKS and CDR2 is YYEKEE in the germline V gene (reference sequence). V lost 4 bases and J lost 0; bases outside the gene matches: 13.

The clonotype originates from an adult woman with stable Graves' hyperthyroidism. The specimen sequenced was peripheral blood. The chain recombines TRBV5-5 with TRBJ2-3; 8 nucleotides line up with TRBD2. The CDR3 loop is CASSQAGARGYSTDTQYF. The DNA of the CDR3 is TGTGCCAGCAGCCAAGCGGGAGCGAGAGGCTATAGCACAGATACGCAGTATTTT.